This note documents a single TCR beta chain sequence. Antigen unknown. A much more abundant neighbour one base away suggests this may be a read error. The sample comes from a study of tumor-infiltrating lymphocytes in primary liver carcinoma. Alongside blood RNA obtained from unsorted whole blood, germline DNA was also extracted. Prior to surgery, roughly 4 milliliters of peripheral blood were drawn. General study results and limits: Blood had a significantly lower top-250-clone fraction than tumors did (p = 0.039).

Germline CDR1 is MNHNY and CDR2 is SVGAGI (reference sequence). The CDR3 spans 18 residues. Trimming took 6 bases from V and 3 from J; bases not matched to a gene: 13. Total RNA (around 500 ng) served as template for TCR beta cDNA synthesis primed by a constant-region primer. Slightly modified ARM-PCR served as the procedure for the TCR beta libraries. These libraries came from three rounds of nested multiplex PCR. Each of the first two PCR rounds ran nine to ten cycles with TRBV1-TRBV30 forward and C-beta reverse primers. TCRdb re-called the multiplex PCR reads with MiXCR, one entry per CDR3 protein. Among 330,000 or so distinct CDR3 sequences listed, about 61% were seen once.

This sequence was found in a man aged 35-49 years with primary liver carcinoma and hepatitis B virus infection. Sequencing input: peripheral blood. The chain carries TRBV6-6 and TRBJ1-5; 11 bases map to TRBD1. CDR3 bases: TGTGCCAGCAGGCATACCGGGACAGGGGGATTCTTCAATCAGCCCCAGCATTTT. Protein sequence: CASRHTGTGGFFNQPQHF.